Listed below are T cell receptor beta chains from one sample, sequenced in a study of CXCR3-negative and CXCR3-positive naive CD8 T cells. TCRdb re-analyzed the 5' RACE reads; it lists each CDR3 protein once, without DNA. Its table records 60,000 or so distinct CDR3 sequences. The sequenced sample consisted of memory CD8+ T cells from blood. Receptors were obtained from a human donor in good health. Some clones in this sample may be carry-over from other donors' samples. CDR3s include the opening cysteine and the closing phenylalanine or tryptophan. Fields, in order: clone size, V gene, J gene, CDR3 protein. Clone size is shown for a subset of rows, as once, few, many or a class of expanded clone.

size: NA; V: TRBV6-1; J: TRBJ2-1; CDR3: CASSEKASGTSEQFF
size: NA; V: TRBV4-3; J: TRBJ1-5; CDR3: CASSQDNGFGQPQHF
size: NA; V: TRBV9; J: TRBJ2-5; CDR3: CASSVDGDQETQYF
size: NA; V: TRBV7-3; J: TRBJ1-1; CDR3: CASSSGQGELTEAFF
size: NA; V: TRBV7-9; J: TRBJ2-2; CDR3: CASRPGTGELFF
size: NA; V: TRBV15; J: TRBJ1-5; CDR3: CATSKDRGLNQPQHF
size: NA; V: TRBV7-7; J: TRBJ2-1; CDR3: CASSLGVLDEQFF
size: NA; V: TRBV28; J: TRBJ2-5; CDR3: CASSSPLAGLQETQYF
size: NA; V: TRBV29-1; J: TRBJ2-7; CDR3: CSVELTGGYPYEQYF
size: NA; V: TRBV20-1; J: TRBJ2-5; CDR3: CSASRGASGDFRQETQYF
size: NA; V: TRBV7-2; J: TRBJ2-3; CDR3: CATRGGVSTDTQYF
size: NA; V: TRBV7-2; J: TRBJ2-5; CDR3: CASRPSGGETQYF
size: NA; V: TRBV30; J: TRBJ2-3; CDR3: CAWSVLGGEDTQYF
size: NA; V: TRBV15; J: TRBJ2-7; CDR3: CATSRVTNGEQYF
size: NA; V: TRBV11-3; J: TRBJ2-5; CDR3: CASRPRGETQYF
size: NA; V: TRBV29-1; J: TRBJ1-2; CDR3: CSVEDLGTFYGYTF
size: NA; V: TRBV7-3; J: TRBJ2-2; CDR3: CASSLMGTSDTGELFF
size: NA; V: TRBV13; J: TRBJ2-1; CDR3: CASSLRLVGNEQFF
size: NA; V: TRBV9; J: TRBJ2-7; CDR3: CASSVAFGSSYEQYF
size: NA; V: TRBV7-3; J: TRBJ2-5; CDR3: CASSALGGLAETQYF
size: NA; V: TRBV29-1; J: TRBJ2-1; CDR3: CSVEDAAPLVYEQFF
size: NA; V: TRBV7-9; J: TRBJ1-3; CDR3: CASSPAHMSSGNTIYF
size: NA; V: TRBV12-3/TRBV12-4; J: TRBJ2-7; CDR3: CASSLSQTYEQYF
size: NA; V: TRBV9; J: TRBJ1-1; CDR3: CASSSGTMIEAFF
size: NA; V: TRBV29-1; J: TRBJ2-7; CDR3: CSALGDGGYEQYF
size: NA; V: TRBV27; J: TRBJ2-2; CDR3: CASSSGQVGELFF
size: NA; V: TRBV20-1; J: TRBJ2-3; CDR3: CSASFSGGAADTQYF
size: NA; V: TRBV6-2/TRBV6-3; J: TRBJ1-2; CDR3: CASWIQWDYGYTF
size: NA; V: TRBV27; J: TRBJ2-7; CDR3: CATGVGQGYYEQYF
size: NA; V: TRBV18; J: TRBJ2-3; CDR3: CASSPAPLSTDTQYF
size: NA; V: TRBV4-2; J: TRBJ1-4; CDR3: CASSQDTGGSEKLFF
size: NA; V: TRBV28; J: TRBJ1-1; CDR3: CASSLPGGVNGAFF
size: NA; V: TRBV29-1; J: TRBJ1-1; CDR3: CSVADRESTEAFF
size: NA; V: TRBV27; J: TRBJ1-3; CDR3: CASSPSRVRPGNTIYF
size: NA; V: TRBV30; J: TRBJ2-7; CDR3: CAWMGTGGYEQYF
size: NA; V: TRBV2; J: TRBJ2-7; CDR3: CATGPVGGHEQYF
size: NA; V: TRBV2; J: TRBJ2-7; CDR3: CASSELDRAIEQYF
size: medium-sized; V: TRBV20-1; J: TRBJ2-5; CDR3: CSARDGTSGRSTETQYF
size: NA; V: TRBV18; J: TRBJ2-7; CDR3: CASSPPVTYEQYF
size: NA; V: TRBV25-1; J: TRBJ2-1; CDR3: CASNPPNDNEQFF
size: NA; V: TRBV12-3/TRBV12-4; J: TRBJ1-1; CDR3: CASSSWAVMSNTEAFF